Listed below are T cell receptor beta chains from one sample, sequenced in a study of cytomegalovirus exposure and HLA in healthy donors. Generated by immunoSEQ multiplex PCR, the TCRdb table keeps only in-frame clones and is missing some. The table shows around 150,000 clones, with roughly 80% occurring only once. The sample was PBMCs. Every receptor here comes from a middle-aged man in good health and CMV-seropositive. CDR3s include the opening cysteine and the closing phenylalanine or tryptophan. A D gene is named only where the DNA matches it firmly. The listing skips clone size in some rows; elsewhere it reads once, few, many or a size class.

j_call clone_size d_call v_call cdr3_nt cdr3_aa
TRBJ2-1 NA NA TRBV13 TGTGCCAGCAGCCCTTACCGTGGACAGATCAATGAGCAGTTCTTC CASSPYRGQINEQFF
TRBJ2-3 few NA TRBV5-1 TGCGCCAGCAGCATTGAACTTGAGGCAGATACGCAGTATTTT CASSIELEADTQYF
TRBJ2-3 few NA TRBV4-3 TGCGCCAGCAGCACCCGGACTGAAAACACAGATACGCAGTATTTT CASSTRTENTDTQYF
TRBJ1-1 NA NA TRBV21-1 TGTGCCAGCAGCAAAGCGCAACAGGGGGTTTGGACTGAAGCTTTCTTT CASSKAQQGVWTEAFF
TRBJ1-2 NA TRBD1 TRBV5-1 TGCGCCAGCAGCGAACGGACAGGGGCGAGTTCTGGCTACACCTTC CASSERTGASSGYTF
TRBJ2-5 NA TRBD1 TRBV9 TGTGCCAGCAGCGTAGGGACAGGGAGTGAGACCCAGTACTTC CASSVGTGSETQYF
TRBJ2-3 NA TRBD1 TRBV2 TGTGCCAGCAAGCCAGGGGGCGGAATCGGCCCGCAGTATTTT CASKPGGGIGPQYF
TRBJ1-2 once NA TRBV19 TGTGCCACTAAGAAGGGAGGGGGCTATGGCTACACCTTC CATKKGGGYGYTF
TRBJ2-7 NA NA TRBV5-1 TGCGCCAGCAGCACCTGGACAGCAACAAACGAGCAGTACTTC CASSTWTATNEQYF
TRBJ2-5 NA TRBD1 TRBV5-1 TGCGCCAGCAGCTTCACAGGGGGCGAGGAGACCCAGTACTTC CASSFTGGEETQYF
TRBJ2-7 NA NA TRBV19 TGTGCCAGTAGTATAGGGCACAGGGTCAACGAGCAGTACTTC CASSIGHRVNEQYF
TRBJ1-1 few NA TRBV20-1 TGCAGTGCGCAACAGTATCCTGAAGCTTTCTTT CSAQQYPEAFF
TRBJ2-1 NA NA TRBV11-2 TGTGCCAGCAGCACGTTACAGAGCTCCTACAATGAGCAGTTCTTC CASSTLQSSYNEQFF